The 28 T cell receptor beta chains listed next were all sequenced from one sample in a study of cytomegalovirus exposure and HLA in healthy donors. 60 Vbeta and 13 Jbeta primers were used in PCR. Here immunoSEQ multiplex PCR was the method, and the copy in TCRdb shows in-frame clones only, minus some. The sample lists 180,000 or so clones; 65% to 80% were seen once. The sequencing sample was made of PBMCs. The source of these receptors is a woman aged 25 to 39 in good health and CMV-seropositive.

The rearrangement links TRBV18 to TRBJ2-2; 11 nucleotides agree with TRBD1. There are 18 residues in the CDR3. Germline loops: CDR1 KGHSH, CDR2 LQKENI. Trimming took 3 bases from V and 1 from J; bases not matched to a gene: 7. The CDR3, as DNA: TGTGCCAGCTCACCGCTGGACAGGGGGCCGTTGAACACCGGGGAGCTGTTTTTT. This codes for CASSPLDRGPLNTGELFF.

This clone appeared once. The chain couples TRBV9 to TRBJ1-2; the match to TRBD1 covers 10 bases. The germline V gene has CDR1 SGDLS and CDR2 YYNGEE. V shed 0 bases, J shed 7 bases, and the junction held 9 bases outside the gene matches. The CDR3 covers 16 residues. CDR3 loop: CASSVAPDRGSGGYTF. Written as DNA, the CDR3 is TGTGCCAGCAGCGTAGCCCCGGACAGGGGGTCGGGTGGCTACACCTTC.

CDR3 DNA sequence: TGTGCCAGCACCCAGACAGGGGGAAACACCATATATTTT. This encodes CASTQTGGNTIYF. The chain is built from TRBV6-6 and TRBJ1-3; TRBD1 aligns across 7 bases. CDR3 length: 13 amino acids. Germline CDR1 is MNHNY and CDR2 is SVGAGI (reference sequence). V shed 7 bases and J 4 bases; nucleotides not matched to a gene: 4.

V gene TRBV28 combines with J gene TRBJ1-2; 9 bases line up with TRBD1. The V gene's germline CDR1 is MDHEN and CDR2 SYDVKM. Trimming took 7 bases from V and 4 from J; bases not matched to a gene: 10. CDR3 length equals 15 residues. CDR3 coding DNA: TGTGCCAGCATCAAAGACAGGGGGGCGTCCTATGGCTACACCTTC. This encodes CASIKDRGASYGYTF.

This chain joins TRBV29-1 and TRBJ2-5, with D possibly TRBD1 on 5 matching bases. The V end lost 5 bases, the J end lost 2 bases, and 12 bases lay between the germline ends. There are 13 residues in the CDR3. Germline assignment: CDR1 SQVTM and CDR2 ANQGSEA. The CDR3 is CSVQRTLQETQYF. CDR3 nucleotides: TGCAGCGTTCAAAGGACATTACAAGAGACCCAGTACTTC.

This clone was seen only once. The V and J genes are TRBV6-5 and TRBJ2-3, with D possibly being TRBD2 (6 bases). V was shortened by 10 bases and J by 0 bases, with 14 bases between the two germline ends. The CDR3 is 14 residues long. CDR1 MNHEY and CDR2 SVGAGI come from the germline V gene. CDR3 sequence reads: CATSRGGSTDTQYF. DNA of the CDR3: TGTGCCACGTCCCGGGGAGGTAGCACAGATACGCAGTATTTT.

The chain links TRBV7-9 to TRBJ1-2, with 9 bases fitting TRBD1. The V and J ends lost 5 bases and 7 bases, in that order; junction bases with no gene match: 11. Germline CDR1 is SEHNR and CDR2 is FQNEAQ (reference sequence). This CDR3 has 15 residues. This CDR3 reads CASSRDRGWGGGYTF. The CDR3 nucleotides are TGTGCCAGCAGCCGCGACAGGGGGTGGGGTGGTGGCTACACCTTC. Full variable domain (outside the CDR3, taken from reference TRBV7-9 and TRBJ1-2): DTGVSQNPRHKITKRGQNVTFRCDPISEHNRLYWYRQTLGQGPEFLTYFQNEAQLEKSRLLSDRFSAERPKGSFSTLEIQRTEQGDSAMYLCASSRDRGWGGGYTFGSGTRLTVV.

This clone is a singleton in its sample. J is TRBJ2-5 and V is TRBV11-3; TRBD1 agrees at 11 bases. The CDR3 covers 15 residues. Unmatched junction bases numbered 7, after V lost 5 bases and J lost 5 bases. The germline gives CDR1 SGHNT, CDR2 YENEEA. CDR3 nucleotide sequence: TGTGCCAGCAGCCCCCGGACAGGGGGCGCGGAGACCCAGTACTTC. This codes for CASSPRTGGAETQYF.

The gene calls are TRBV7-8 and TRBJ1-1; no reliable D call. CDR3 length: 12 amino acids. The germline CDR1 and CDR2 sequences are SGHVS and FQNEAQ. V was trimmed by 2 bases and J by 3 bases, leaving 4 bases between them. The CDR3 nucleotides read TGTGCCAGCAGCTTACTAGACACTGAAGCTTTCTTT. Translated, it gives CASSLLDTEAFF.

Written as DNA, the CDR3 is TGCAGTGCGGCCCAACAGGATACGCAGTATTTT. Its protein product is CSAAQQDTQYF. This rearrangement joins TRBV20-1 to TRBJ2-3; D uncertain. The CDR3 is 11 amino acids. The V end was cut by 6 bases, the J end by 6 bases, with 10 bases between. Germline CDR1 is DFQATT and CDR2 is SNEGSKA (reference sequence).

The chain combines TRBV28 with TRBJ1-2; 10 bases are a match to TRBD1. The germline gives CDR1 MDHEN, CDR2 SYDVKM. V shed 6 bases and J 4 bases; nucleotides not matched to a gene: 5. CDR3 length equals 14 residues. The CDR3 coding sequence is TGTGCCAGCAGGCCGGGACAGGGGTTCTATGGCTACACCTTC. Translated, it gives CASRPGQGFYGYTF.

This chain joins TRBV28 and TRBJ1-6, with D tentatively TRBD1 (5 bases). Trimming stripped 1 base from V and 9 bases from J, with 13 bases between. This CDR3 has 15 amino acids. Germline CDR1 MDHEN, CDR2 SYDVKM. The CDR3 is CASSLYPRTPSPLHF. CDR3 DNA sequence: TGTGCCAGCAGTTTATACCCTCGGACACCTTCACCCCTCCACTTT.

This chain uses TRBV5-4 with TRBJ2-5; 12 bases align to TRBD2. Germline lookup yields CDR1 SGHNT and CDR2 YYREEE (reference sequence). The CDR3 is made up of 18 amino acids. V was clipped by 0 bases and J by 4 bases; unmatched bases: 10. This chain's CDR3 is CASSLGDTSGGRRETQYF. The CDR3, as DNA: TGTGCCAGCAGCTTGGGGGATACTAGCGGGGGGAGACGAGAGACCCAGTACTTC.

This clone was counted once. The V gene is TRBV5-4, the J gene TRBJ1-1; 7 nucleotides line up with TRBD1. Losses at the gene ends were 2 bases for V and 4 bases for J; bases not matched to a gene: 5. CDR1 SGHNT and CDR2 YYREEE come from the germline V gene (reference sequence). This CDR3 comprises 14 residues. The CDR3, as DNA: TGTGCCAGCAGCTTAGGTACAGGGGTCACTGAAGCTTTCTTT. Translation gives CASSLGTGVTEAFF.

The chain employs TRBV27 and TRBJ1-1; 7 bases line up with TRBD1. CDR3 length equals 15 residues. The V gene's germline CDR1 is MNHEY and CDR2 SMNVEV (reference sequence). V was pared by 5 bases and J by 0 bases, with 6 bases of the junction left unmatched. CDR3: CASSLGTAVNTEAFF. DNA for the CDR3: TGTGCCAGCAGTCTCGGGACAGCGGTGAACACTGAAGCTTTCTTT.

This clone occurred once. This chain links TRBV7-2 with TRBJ1-3; TRBD1 matches 7 bases. The CDR3 has 14 amino acids. J gave up 6 bases and V 1 base, and 3 bases lay outside the gene matches. CDR1 is SGHTA and CDR2 is FQGNSA in the germline V gene. The CDR3 nucleotides are TGTGCCAGCAGCTTAGGACAGGGTAAAAACACCATATATTTT. It encodes CASSLGQGKNTIYF.

This sequence joins TRBV5-1 and TRBJ2-1, with 11 bases fitting TRBD2. The CDR3 has 16 amino acids. The trim removed 4 bases at V and 7 bases at J, leaving 10 bases unmatched. CDR1 is SGHRS, CDR2 YFSETQ, per germline. CDR3 sequence: CASSPRVAGGRNEQFF. Written as DNA, the CDR3 is TGCGCCAGCAGCCCGCGGGTAGCGGGGGGGCGAAATGAGCAGTTCTTC. Full variable domain (missing parts from reference TRBV5-1 and TRBJ2-1): KAGVTQTPRYLIKTRGQQVTLSCSPISGHRSVSWYQQTPGQGLQFLFEYFSETQRNKGNFPGRFSGRQFSNSRSEMNVSTLELGDSALYLCASSPRVAGGRNEQFFGPGTRLTVL.

Points on this clone: An end of the junction differs from the germline gene, which may be a read error. This sample also contains other DNA sequences that code for the same CDR3. This chain links TRBV5-1 with TRBJ1-1; 9 bases are shared with TRBD1. The germline gives CDR1 SGHRS, CDR2 YFSETQ. The CDR3 loop spans 19 amino acids. The CDR3 region is CASSLGTGGTNSMNTEAFF. For the CDR3, the DNA is TGCGCCAGCAGCTTGGGAACAGGGGGCACTAACTCTATGAACACTGAAGCCTTCTTT.

The chain uses TRBV9 and TRBJ2-5; 11 nucleotides agree with TRBD2. The germline V gene has CDR1 SGDLS and CDR2 YYNGEE. The J segment lost 4 bases and the V segment lost 0 bases, leaving 8 bases of the junction unmatched. The CDR3 totals 17 residues. This CDR3 is CASSVGSSGGAVETQYF. CDR3 in DNA: TGTGCCAGCAGCGTAGGTAGTAGCGGGGGGGCCGTAGAGACCCAGTACTTC.

J is TRBJ2-3 and V is TRBV19; 12 bases agree with TRBD2. With 6 bases clipped from V and 5 bases from J, the junction kept 9 bases outside the gene matches. The CDR3 totals 16 residues. Germline CDR1 reads LNHDA; CDR2 reads SQIVND (reference sequence). In DNA form, the CDR3 reads TGTGCCAGTAGCCGACTAGCGGGGGACCGGGGAGATACGCAGTATTTT. It yields the protein CASSRLAGDRGDTQYF.

The genes are TRBV2 and TRBJ2-7; 10 bases map to TRBD1. After removal of 2 bases from V and 7 bases from J, the junction contained 11 bases not matched to a gene. Germline lookup yields CDR1 SNHLY and CDR2 FYNNEI. The CDR3 spans 16 residues. The CDR3 spells CASSEPEGTGAWEQYF. CDR3 DNA sequence: TGTGCCAGCAGTGAACCCGAAGGGACAGGGGCCTGGGAGCAGTACTTC. The entire variable domain, with the rest obtained from reference TRBV2 and TRBJ2-7, is as follows: EPEVTQTPSHQVTQMGQEVILRCVPISNHLYFYWYRQILGQKVEFLVSFYNNEISEKSEIFDDQFSVERPDGSNFTLKIRSTKLEDSAMYFCASSEPEGTGAWEQYFGPGTRLTVT.

V usage is TRBV13 and J usage is TRBJ2-7; 7 bases line up with TRBD1. CDR1 and CDR2 from the germline V gene are PRHDT and FYEKMQ (reference sequence). The V and J ends lost 8 bases and 1 base, in that order; junction bases with no gene match: 8. The CDR3 runs to 14 residues. The CDR3 nucleotides are TGTGCCAGCCCCAGGGGGACGGGATCCTACGAGCAGTACTTC. Amino acid sequence: CASPRGTGSYEQYF.

CDR3 sequence: CASSLTGSRYNEQFF. CDR3 nucleotide sequence: TGTGCCAGCAGCTTAACGGGGTCCCGATACAATGAGCAGTTCTTC. The chain employs TRBV7-2 and TRBJ2-1; TRBD2 might be the D (5 bases). Germline assignment: CDR1 SGHTA and CDR2 FQGNSA. Trimming pared 2 bases from V and 4 bases from J, leaving 12 bases between. The CDR3 totals 15 residues. The full variable domain, with the rest looked up from reference TRBV7-2 and TRBJ2-1, is GAGVSQSPSNKVTEKGKDVELRCDPISGHTALYWYRQSLGQGLEFLIYFQGNSAPDKSGLPSDRFSAERTGGSVSTLTIQRTQQEDSAVYLCASSLTGSRYNEQFFGPGTRLTVL.

The rearrangement joins TRBV30 to TRBJ2-5, with 8 positions matching TRBD1. The germline V gene has CDR1 GTSNPN and CDR2 SVGIG (reference sequence). The CDR3 extends over 16 amino acids. Trimming took 0 bases from V and 1 from J; bases not matched to a gene: 7. The CDR3 nucleotides are TGTGCCTGGAGTGTGGGAGACAGGGGAAGCCAAGAGACCCAGTACTTC. It codes for CAWSVGDRGSQETQYF.

The V and J genes are TRBV4-3 and TRBJ2-4; 7 bases are a match to TRBD1. CDR1 and CDR2 (germline): LGHNA, YSLEER. This CDR3 comprises 16 residues. V gave up 3 bases and J gave up 1 base; unmatched junction bases: 6. CDR3 DNA sequence: TGCGCCAGCAGCCACACTCTGACAGGGGCCAAAAACATTCAGTACTTC. The encoded protein is CASSHTLTGAKNIQYF.

The sample holds a few counts of this clone. The chain links TRBV29-1 to TRBJ1-2, with 8 bases identical to TRBD1. J gave up 3 bases and V 3 bases, and 6 bases lay outside the gene matches. CDR1 and CDR2 from the germline V gene are SQVTM and ANQGSEA. The CDR3 length is 14 residues. CDR3 in amino acids: CSVDGQGGDYGYTF. For the CDR3, the DNA is TGCAGCGTTGACGGACAGGGAGGCGACTATGGCTACACCTTC.

The chain uses TRBV6-1 and TRBJ2-5, with 9 bases aligning to TRBD1. Germline V gene data show CDR1 as MNHNS and CDR2 as SASEGT. With 6 bases clipped from V and 7 bases from J, the junction kept 6 bases outside the gene matches. CDR3 length: 13 amino acids. CDR3 DNA sequence: TGTGCCAGCAGCCCCGGACAGGGGAGGACCCAGTACTTC. Translating it yields CASSPGQGRTQYF.

V usage is TRBV5-4 and J usage is TRBJ1-6, with TRBD1 identical over 7 bases. Trimming cost V 5 bases and J 4 bases; bases outside gene matches: 6. Looked up from germline, CDR1 is SGHNT and CDR2 is YYREEE (reference sequence). The CDR3 extends over 15 amino acids. The CDR3 sequence is CASSRTGQYNSPLHF. Here the CDR3 DNA reads TGTGCCAGCAGTCGTACGGGACAGTATAATTCACCCCTCCACTTT.